Below are 3 T cell receptor beta chains sequenced from a single sample in a study of T cells after yellow fever vaccination (dated by TCRdb to about 2019). According to the study, the label for this sample's treatment or condition signals: live attenuated yellow fever vaccine strain. The method behind the library was 5' RACE. Sequenced using an Illumina HiSeq 2500. Through fastp at Q25 and MiXCR, TCRdb rebuilt clones from the public reads, retaining in-frame beta chains. Each CDR3 protein appears once, grouped with its most common genes and DNA. The sample table lists 200,000 to 250,000 distinct CDR3 sequences, about 7% of them with a count of one. The biggest ten clones account for more than 0.8% of the sample. The specimen comprised CD4+ T cells sorted from PBMCs, sampled 15 days after the yellow fever booster vaccination. The source of these receptors is a young man who received the YFV17D yellow fever vaccine.

This clonotype was counted ten times or more. This rearrangement joins TRBV25-1 to TRBJ2-1; D is uncertain. This CDR3 is built from 13 residues. Trimming cost V 4 bases and J 8 bases, with 12 bases left between them. The germline V gene has CDR1 MGHDK and CDR2 SYGVNS. The CDR3 loop is CASSGVGRDEQFF. CDR3 sequence (DNA): TGTGCCAGCAGTGGAGTGGGTCGCGATGAGCAGTTCTTC.

This clonotype was observed many times. This sequence joins TRBV7-3 and TRBJ2-2; 8 bases fit TRBD2. The CDR3 extends over 14 amino acids. The ends lost 4 bases at V and 5 bases at J; junction bases unmatched: 3. Germline assignment: CDR1 SGHTA and CDR2 FQGTGA. The CDR3 DNA reads as TGTGCCAGCAGCTCGGGGGGGCGTACCGGGGAGCTGTTTTTT. Amino acid sequence: CASSSGGRTGELFF.

This clonotype was seen at least ten times. The chain links TRBV6-5 to TRBJ2-1; the D is unclear. CDR1 is MNHEY, CDR2 SVGAGI, per germline. CDR3 length: 14 residues. The V gene lost 2 bases and the J gene lost 9 bases, with 14 bases spanning the gap. The DNA for the CDR3 is TGTGCCAGCAGTTACCGGCCGTCTATGAGTGAGCAGTTCTTC. Protein sequence: CASSYRPSMSEQFF.